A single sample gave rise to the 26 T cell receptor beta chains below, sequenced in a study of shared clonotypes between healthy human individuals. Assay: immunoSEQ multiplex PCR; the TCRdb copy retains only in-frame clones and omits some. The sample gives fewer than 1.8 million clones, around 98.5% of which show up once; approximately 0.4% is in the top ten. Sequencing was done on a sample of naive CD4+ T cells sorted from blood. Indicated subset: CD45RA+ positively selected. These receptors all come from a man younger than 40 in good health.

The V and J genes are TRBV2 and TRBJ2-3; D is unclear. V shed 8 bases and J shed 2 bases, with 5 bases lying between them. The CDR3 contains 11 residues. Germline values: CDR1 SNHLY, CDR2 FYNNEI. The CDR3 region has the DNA TGTGCCAGCGAGAACACAGATACGCAGTATTTT. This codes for CASENTDTQYF.

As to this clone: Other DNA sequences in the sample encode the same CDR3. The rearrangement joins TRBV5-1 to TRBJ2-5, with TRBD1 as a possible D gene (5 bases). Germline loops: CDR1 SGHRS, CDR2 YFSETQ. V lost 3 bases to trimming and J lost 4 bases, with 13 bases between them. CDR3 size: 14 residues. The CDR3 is CASSSSGSGETQYF. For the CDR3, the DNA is TGCGCCAGCAGCTCGTCAGGGTCCGGAGAGACCCAGTACTTC.

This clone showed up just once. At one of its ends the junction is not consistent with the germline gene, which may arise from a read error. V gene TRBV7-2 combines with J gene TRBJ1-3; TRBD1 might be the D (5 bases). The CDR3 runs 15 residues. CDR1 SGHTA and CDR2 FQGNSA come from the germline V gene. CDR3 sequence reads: CASSRRGASGNTMYF. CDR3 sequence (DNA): TGTGCCAGCAGCCGACGTGGGGCCTCTGGAAACACCATGTATTTT. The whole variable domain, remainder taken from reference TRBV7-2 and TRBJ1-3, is GAGVSQSPSNKVTEKGKDVELRCDPISGHTALYWYRQSLGQGLEFLIYFQGNSAPDKSGLPSDRFSAERTGGSVSTLTIQRTQQEDSAVYLCASSRRGASGNTMYFGEGSWLTVV.

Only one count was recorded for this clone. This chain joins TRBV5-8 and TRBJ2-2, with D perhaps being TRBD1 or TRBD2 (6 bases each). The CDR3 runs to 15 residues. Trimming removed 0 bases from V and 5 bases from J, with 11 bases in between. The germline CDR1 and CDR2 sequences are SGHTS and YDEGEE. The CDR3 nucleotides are TGTGCCAGCAGCTTGGGCGGGACACTGACCGGGGAGCTGTTTTTT. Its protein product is CASSLGGTLTGELFF.

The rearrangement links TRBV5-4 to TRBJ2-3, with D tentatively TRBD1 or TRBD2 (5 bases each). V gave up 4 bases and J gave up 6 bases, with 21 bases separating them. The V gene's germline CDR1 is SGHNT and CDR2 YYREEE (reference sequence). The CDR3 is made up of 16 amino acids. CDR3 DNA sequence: TGTGCCAGCAGCCCATCGGGACCGAGGTTTCGGGATACGCAGTATTTT. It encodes CASSPSGPRFRDTQYF.

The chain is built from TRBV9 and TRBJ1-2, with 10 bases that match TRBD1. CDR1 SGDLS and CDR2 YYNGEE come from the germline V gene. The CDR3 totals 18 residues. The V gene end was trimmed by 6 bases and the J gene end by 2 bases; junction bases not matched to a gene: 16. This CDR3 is CASTRRLLGQGENYGYTF. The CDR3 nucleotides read TGTGCCAGCACCAGGCGGTTGCTAGGACAGGGGGAGAACTATGGCTACACCTTC.

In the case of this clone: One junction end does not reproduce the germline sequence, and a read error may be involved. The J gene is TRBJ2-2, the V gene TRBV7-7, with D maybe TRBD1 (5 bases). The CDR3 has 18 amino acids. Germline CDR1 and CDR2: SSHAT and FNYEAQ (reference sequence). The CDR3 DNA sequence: TGTGCTAGCAGCTTAAATTTATTTCGGACACCAAACACCGGGGAGCTGTTTTTT. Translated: CASSLNLFRTPNTGELFF.

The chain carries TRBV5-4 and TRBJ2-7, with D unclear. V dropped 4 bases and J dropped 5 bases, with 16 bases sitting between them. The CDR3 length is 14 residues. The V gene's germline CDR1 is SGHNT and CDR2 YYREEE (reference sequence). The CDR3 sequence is CASSRSTVLDEQYF. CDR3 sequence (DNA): TGTGCCAGCAGCCGATCGACGGTCTTGGACGAGCAGTACTTC.

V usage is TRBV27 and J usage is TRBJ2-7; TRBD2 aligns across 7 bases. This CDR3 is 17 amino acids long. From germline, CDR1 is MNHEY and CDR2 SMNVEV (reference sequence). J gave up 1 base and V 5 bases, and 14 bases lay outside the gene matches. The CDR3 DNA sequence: TGTGCCAGCAGTCCGGCACCCCATACTAGCGTGTCCTACGAGCAGTACTTC. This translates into CASSPAPHTSVSYEQYF.

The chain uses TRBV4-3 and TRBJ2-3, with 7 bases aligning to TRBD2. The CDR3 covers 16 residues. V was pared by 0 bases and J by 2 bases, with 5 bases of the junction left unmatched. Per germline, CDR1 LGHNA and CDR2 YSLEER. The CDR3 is CASSQDGREFTDTQYF. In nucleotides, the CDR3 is TGCGCCAGCAGCCAAGATGGGAGGGAGTTCACAGATACGCAGTATTTT.

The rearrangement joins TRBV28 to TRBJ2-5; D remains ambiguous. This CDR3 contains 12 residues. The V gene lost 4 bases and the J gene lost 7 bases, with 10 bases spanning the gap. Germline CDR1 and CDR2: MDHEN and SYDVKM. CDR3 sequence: CASSSGTGTQYF. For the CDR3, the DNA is TGTGCCAGCAGTTCCGGAACTGGGACCCAGTACTTC.

The CDR3 nucleotides read TGCGCCAGCAGTCCACAGGGGGCAGGGGAGACCCAGTACTTC. Amino acid sequence: CASSPQGAGETQYF. V is TRBV4-3 and J is TRBJ2-5; 9 bases line up with TRBD1. The V segment lost 6 bases and the J segment 5 bases; nucleotides outside the gene matches: 7. Looked up from germline, CDR1 is LGHNA and CDR2 is YSLEER. The CDR3 spans 14 residues.

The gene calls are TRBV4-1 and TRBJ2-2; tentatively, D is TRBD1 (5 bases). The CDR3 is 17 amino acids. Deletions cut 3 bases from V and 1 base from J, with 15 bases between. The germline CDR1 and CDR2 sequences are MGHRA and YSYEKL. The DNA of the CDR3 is TGCGCCAGCAGCCACGAAAGACAGACAAAGAACACCGGGGAGCTGTTTTTT. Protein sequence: CASSHERQTKNTGELFF.

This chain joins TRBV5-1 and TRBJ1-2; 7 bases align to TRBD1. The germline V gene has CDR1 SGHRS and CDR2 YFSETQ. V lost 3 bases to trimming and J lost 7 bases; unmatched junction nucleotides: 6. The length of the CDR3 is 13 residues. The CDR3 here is CASSSGQDAGYTF. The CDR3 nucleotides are TGCGCCAGCAGCTCTGGACAGGACGCTGGCTACACCTTC.

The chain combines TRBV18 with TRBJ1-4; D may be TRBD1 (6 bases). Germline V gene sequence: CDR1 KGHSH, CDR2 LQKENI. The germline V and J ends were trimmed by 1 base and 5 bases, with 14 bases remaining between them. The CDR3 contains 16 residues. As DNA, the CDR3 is TGTGCCAGCTCACCACTGGGGACAAGCCAGAATGAAAAACTGTTTTTT. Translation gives CASSPLGTSQNEKLFF.

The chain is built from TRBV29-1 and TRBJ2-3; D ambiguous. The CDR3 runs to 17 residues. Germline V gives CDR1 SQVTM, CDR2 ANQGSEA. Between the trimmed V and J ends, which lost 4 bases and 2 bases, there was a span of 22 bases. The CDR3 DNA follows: TGCAGCGTTGCGACTGGAGTCTCAGGCCCAGTCACAGATACGCAGTATTTT. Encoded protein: CSVATGVSGPVTDTQYF.

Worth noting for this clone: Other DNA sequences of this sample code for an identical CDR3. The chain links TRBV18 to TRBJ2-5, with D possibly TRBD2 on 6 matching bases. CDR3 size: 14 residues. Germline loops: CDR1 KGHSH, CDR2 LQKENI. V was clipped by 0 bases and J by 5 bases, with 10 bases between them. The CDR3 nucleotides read TGTGCCAGCTCACCACCGACGGGGAGGGAGACCCAGTACTTC. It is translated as CASSPPTGRETQYF.

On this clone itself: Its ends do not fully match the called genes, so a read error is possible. CDR3 DNA: TGTGCCAGCAGCTTTACGAGGGGGGGCGGCTTT. It specifies CASSFTRGGGF. The chain links TRBV7-9 to TRBJ1-1; tentative D call: TRBD1 (6 bases). Germline V gives CDR1 SEHNR, CDR2 FQNEAQ (reference sequence). The CDR3 has 11 residues.

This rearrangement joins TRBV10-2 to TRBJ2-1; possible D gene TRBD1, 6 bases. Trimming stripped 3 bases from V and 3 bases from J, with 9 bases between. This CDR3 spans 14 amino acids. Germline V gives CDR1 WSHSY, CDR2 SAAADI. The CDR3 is CASSDRDIYNEQFF. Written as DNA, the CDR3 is TGCGCCAGCAGTGACCGGGACATCTACAATGAGCAGTTCTTC.

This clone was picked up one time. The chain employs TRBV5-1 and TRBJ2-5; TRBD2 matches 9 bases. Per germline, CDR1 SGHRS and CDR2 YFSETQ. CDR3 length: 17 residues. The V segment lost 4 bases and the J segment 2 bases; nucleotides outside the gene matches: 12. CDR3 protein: CASSLTPGGGGQETQYF. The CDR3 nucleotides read TGCGCCAGCAGCCTAACCCCGGGCGGGGGGGGTCAAGAGACCCAGTACTTC.

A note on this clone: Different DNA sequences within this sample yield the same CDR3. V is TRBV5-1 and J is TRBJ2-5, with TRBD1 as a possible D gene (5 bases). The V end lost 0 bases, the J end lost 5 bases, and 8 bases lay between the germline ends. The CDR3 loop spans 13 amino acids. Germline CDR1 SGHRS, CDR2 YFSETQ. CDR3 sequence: CASSLGGRETQYF. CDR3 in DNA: TGCGCCAGCAGCTTGGGGGGCAGGGAGACCCAGTACTTC.

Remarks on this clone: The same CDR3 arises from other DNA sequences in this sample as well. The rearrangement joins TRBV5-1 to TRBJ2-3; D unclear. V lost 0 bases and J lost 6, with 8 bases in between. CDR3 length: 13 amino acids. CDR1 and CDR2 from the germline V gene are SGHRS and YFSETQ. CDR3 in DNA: TGCGCCAGCAGCTTGGTATCCGCGGATACGCAGTATTTT. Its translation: CASSLVSADTQYF.

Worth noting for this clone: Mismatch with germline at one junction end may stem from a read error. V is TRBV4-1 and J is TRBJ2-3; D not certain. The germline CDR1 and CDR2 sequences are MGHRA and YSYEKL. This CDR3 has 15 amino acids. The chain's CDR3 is CASNQRTGSTDTQYF. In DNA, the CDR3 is TGCGCCAGCAACCAAAGGACGGGTAGCACAGATACGCAGTATTTT.

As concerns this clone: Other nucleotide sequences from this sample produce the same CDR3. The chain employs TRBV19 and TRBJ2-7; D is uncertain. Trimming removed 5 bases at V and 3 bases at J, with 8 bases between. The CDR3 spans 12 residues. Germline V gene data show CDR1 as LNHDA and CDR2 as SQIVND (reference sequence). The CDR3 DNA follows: TGTGCCAGTAGTGGCGGAGTCTACGAGCAGTACTTC. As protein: CASSGGVYEQYF.

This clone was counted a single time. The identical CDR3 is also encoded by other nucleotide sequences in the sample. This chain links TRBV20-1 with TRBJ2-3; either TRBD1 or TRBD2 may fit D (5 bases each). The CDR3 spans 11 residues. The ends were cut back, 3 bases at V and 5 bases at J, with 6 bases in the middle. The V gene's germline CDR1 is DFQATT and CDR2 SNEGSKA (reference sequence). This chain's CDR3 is CSARGVDTQYF. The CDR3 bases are TGCAGTGCTAGGGGGGTAGATACGCAGTATTTT.

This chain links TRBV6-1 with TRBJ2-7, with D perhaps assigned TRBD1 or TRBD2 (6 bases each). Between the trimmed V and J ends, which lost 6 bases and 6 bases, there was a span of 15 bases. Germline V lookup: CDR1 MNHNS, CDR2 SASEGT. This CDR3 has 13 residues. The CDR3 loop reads CASSREQGGEQYF. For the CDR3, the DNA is TGTGCCAGCAGCAGAGAACAGGGAGGCGAGCAGTACTTC.